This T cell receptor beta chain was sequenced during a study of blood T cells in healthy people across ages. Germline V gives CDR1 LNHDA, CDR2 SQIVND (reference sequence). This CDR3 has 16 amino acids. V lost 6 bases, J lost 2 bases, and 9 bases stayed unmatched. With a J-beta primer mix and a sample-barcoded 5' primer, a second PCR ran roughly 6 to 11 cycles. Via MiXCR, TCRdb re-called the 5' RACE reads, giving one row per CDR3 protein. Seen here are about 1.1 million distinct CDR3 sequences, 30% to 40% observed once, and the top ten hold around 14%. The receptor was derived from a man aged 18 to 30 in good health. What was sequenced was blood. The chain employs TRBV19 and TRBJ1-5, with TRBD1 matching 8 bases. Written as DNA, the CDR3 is TGTGCCAGTAGCCTAACACAGGGGGTGCGCAATCAGCCCCAGCATTTT. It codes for CASSLTQGVRNQPQHF.